The present T cell receptor (beta chain) was sequenced within a study of T cell responses to AZD1222 COVID-19 vaccine (dated by TCRdb to the early 2020s). In the study overall: A total of 233 trial participants underwent TCR sequencing, of whom some 210 received two doses of AZD1222 and 26 received two doses of the MenACWY control vaccine. Trial participants were enrolled by age into 18-55, 56-69 and 70-plus year subgroups, with roughly 160, 29 and 62 TCR-sequenced participants respectively. Findings and caveats that apply to the study as a whole: Most participants were white British and females outnumbered males, and the authors suggested that clonal diversity may have been underestimated. Conclusions about previously exposed vaccinees were limited because only six or seven AZD1222 recipients were SARS-CoV-2 seropositive at baseline. After two AZD1222 doses, spike-specific TCR breadth and depth were significantly higher than at day 0 and than in MenACWY recipients. The whole spike protein was spanned by vaccine-associated CD4 TCRs, and dominant responses were seen in regions 160-218 and 743-854. Because no samples from the day 14 peak response were available, repertoires could be characterized only after the peak T cell response. The 56-69-year group was small, and its depth increase did not reach significance, likely because of low power. Epitopes outside the regions mutated in the B.1.351 and B.1.1.7 variants were reportedly recognized by nearly half of the unique spike-specific TCRs.

With respect to this clone: The antigen this receptor binds is unknown. Base qualities are not provided; no much larger clone lies one nucleotide away.

The CDR3 regions of human TCRbeta chains were subjected to immunosequencing. On the authors' methods: TCRs in the repertoires were compared against a reference library of SARS-CoV-2-specific TCRs that had been generated with the MIRA antigen-specificity platform. Breadth was defined as the fraction of unique TCRs that were SARS-CoV-2-associated, and depth was defined as the fraction of total T cells that were SARS-CoV-2-associated. Using the MIRA data, every spike-specific TCR was mapped to the spike region that the TCR reacted to and assigned to either a CD4 or a CD8 class. Log10-transformed breadth and depth values were compared by one-way ANOVA with Sidak's multiple comparisons tests. The clones in this table, taken by TCRdb from immuneACCESS, are in-frame only. Not every clone is retained; where verified, under half of the shortfall comes from an unresolved V gene, and the cause of the rest is unknown. V and J calls and clone size are those listed in that table; D and trimming were worked out from the DNA. The sample includes some 100,000 clones, with 80% to 90% observed a single time. The top ten constitute 4% to 5.5% of the sample.

Read against the paper, the sample's time point label means: about 28 days (+/-7) after the second vaccine dose. AZD1222 recipients given second doses at about 4 weeks or at about 12 weeks were pooled, since spike-specific TCR depth and breadth were not found to differ between the two schedules. Vaccinee samples were obtained from the UK trials COV001 and COV002, which included a single-blind randomized controlled phase 2/3 trial of AZD1222 (ChAdOx1 nCoV-19) in healthy adults. Trial participant PBMC samples were collected at day 0 and day 28 after the second dose for TCRbeta chain sequencing. Inclusive of the bounding cysteine and phenylalanine, the CDR3 is 15 residues long. The kept DNA is CDR3 alone, 45 bases in frame from the first base. The germline V and J ends show losses of 7 bases and 0 bases respectively, and no gene match explains 4 bases of the junction. Looking up the germline V gene (reference sequence) yields CDR1 LNHNV and CDR2 YYDKDF.

The chain is assembled from TRBV15 and TRBJ1-3; TRBD1 fits 9 bases in the junction. This specimen consisted of peripheral blood, obtained 28 days after the second AZD1222 dose. The receptor was isolated from an adult who received the AZD1222 COVID-19 vaccine. The CDR3 has the sequence CATTRTGDSGNTIYF. The nucleotide sequence is given as TGTGCCACCACCCGGACAGGGGACTCTGGAAACACCATATATTTT.